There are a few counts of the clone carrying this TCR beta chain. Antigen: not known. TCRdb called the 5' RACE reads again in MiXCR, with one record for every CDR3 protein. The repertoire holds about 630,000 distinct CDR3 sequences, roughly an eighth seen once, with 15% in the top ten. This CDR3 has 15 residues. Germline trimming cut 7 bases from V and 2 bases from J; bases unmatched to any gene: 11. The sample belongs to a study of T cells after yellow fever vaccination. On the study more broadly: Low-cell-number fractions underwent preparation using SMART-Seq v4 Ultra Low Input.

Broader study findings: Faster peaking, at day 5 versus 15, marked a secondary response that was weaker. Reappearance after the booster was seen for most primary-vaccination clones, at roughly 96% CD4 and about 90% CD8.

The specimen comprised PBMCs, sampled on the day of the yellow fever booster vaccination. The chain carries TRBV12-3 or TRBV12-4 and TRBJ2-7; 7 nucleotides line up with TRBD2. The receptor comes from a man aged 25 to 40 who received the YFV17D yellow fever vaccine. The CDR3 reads CASKRAGSDPYEQYF. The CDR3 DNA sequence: TGTGCCAGCAAAAGAGCGGGATCCGACCCCTACGAGCAGTACTTC.